This passage covers 20 T cell receptor beta chains from one sample sequenced in a study of CD4 and CD8 cells across lung adenocarcinoma regions. MiXCR was run by TCRdb on the PCR reads, yielding one entry per CDR3 protein. The sample carries 20,000 to 25,000 distinct CDR3 sequences, approximately 49% recorded once. The sequenced material came from CD8+ T cells from the center of a lung tumor. These receptor sequences come from a female donor with lung adenocarcinoma. The CD4 and CD8 labels of this study may be unreliable.

The chain links TRBV27 to TRBJ2-4; D is unclear. The V end was cut by 8 bases, the J end by 13 bases, with 15 bases between. This CDR3 is built from 11 residues. Germline lookup yields CDR1 MNHEY and CDR2 SMNVEV (reference sequence). Written as DNA, the CDR3 is TGTGCCAGCGGTCCCAAAGATACGCAGTACTTC. It yields the protein CASGPKDTQYF.

The chain employs TRBV27 and TRBJ2-4, with D possibly being TRBD2 (7 bases). The DNA end lines up better with TRBJ2-3; the J call may be wrong. Per germline, CDR1 MNHEY and CDR2 SMNVEV (reference sequence). The CDR3 has 15 residues. In DNA form, the CDR3 reads TGTGCCAGCACCGGGGGGCTGAGAGCCAAAGACACGCAGTATTTT. Translated, it gives CASTGGLRAKDTQYF.

V gene TRBV28 combines with J gene TRBJ1-2; 11 bases align to TRBD1. The CDR3 extends over 16 amino acids. From germline, CDR1 is MDHEN and CDR2 SYDVKM. Trimming at V came to 1 base and at J to 0 bases, leaving 1 base not matched to a gene. CDR3 region: CASSLLGQGANYGYTF. CDR3 bases: TGTGCCAGCAGTTTATTGGGACAGGGGGCTAACTATGGCTACACCTTC.

This clonotype was detected ten times or more. This chain uses TRBV12-3 or TRBV12-4 with TRBJ2-3; 7 positions match TRBD2. After removal of 5 bases from V and 7 bases from J, the junction contained 12 bases not matched to a gene. The CDR3 spans 15 residues. The CDR3 reads CASSIDLAARNTQYF. The CDR3 coding sequence is TGTGCCAGCAGTATCGATCTAGCGGCTAGGAATACGCAGTATTTT.

The gene calls are TRBV6-1 and TRBJ2-3; possibly TRBD1 for D (7 bases). The germline V and J ends were trimmed by 7 bases and 5 bases, with 16 bases remaining between them. Germline V gene data show CDR1 as MNHNS and CDR2 as SASEGT. The CDR3 contains 14 residues. The CDR3 nucleotides are TGTGCCAGCATCCAAACCAGGGGGGTAGATACGCAGTATTTT. Amino acid sequence: CASIQTRGVDTQYF.

The chain links TRBV6-4 to TRBJ2-4; 9 positions match TRBD2. The CDR3 is made up of 15 amino acids. Losses at the gene ends were 8 bases for V and 13 bases for J; bases not matched to a gene: 18. Germline V gives CDR1 MRHNA, CDR2 SNTAGT. DNA for the CDR3: TGTGCCAGCGGCGGGGGGGCGGGAGCCAAAGACACGCAGTACTTC. As protein: CASGGGAGAKDTQYF.

The chain joins TRBV30 to TRBJ2-1; 14 bases line up with TRBD2. The J call may be faulty, since TRBJ2-7 better matches the DNA end. The CDR3 runs to 17 residues. Per the germline V gene, CDR1 is GTSNPN and CDR2 is SVGIG (reference sequence). CDR3 in DNA: TGTGCCTGGAGTAGGGGACTAGCGGGGGTAGATGTCTACGAGCAGTACGTC. Amino acid sequence: CAWSRGLAGVDVYEQYV.

This clonotype appeared a few times. This chain connects TRBV4-1 to TRBJ1-2; D possibly corresponds to TRBD1 (6 bases). The CDR3 loop spans 15 amino acids. The germline gives CDR1 MGHRA, CDR2 YSYEKL. The V end was cut by 0 bases, the J end by 3 bases, with 11 bases between. DNA for the CDR3: TGCGCCAGCAGCCAAGATCTAGACAGGCACTATGGCTACACCTTC. This translates into CASSQDLDRHYGYTF.

This clonotype has a single count. This rearrangement joins TRBV10-3 to TRBJ2-3; 8 positions agree with TRBD2. Per the germline V gene, CDR1 is ENHRY and CDR2 is SYGVKD. The CDR3 totals 13 residues. The CDR3 sequence is CAVGREVKDTQYF. The CDR3, as DNA: TGTGCGGTGGGGCGGGAGGTAAAAGATACGCAGTATTTT.

This clonotype has a count of ten or more. The rearrangement uses TRBV11-1 and TRBJ1-1, with D possibly TRBD1 on 5 matching bases. V was shortened by 5 bases and J by 1 base, with 8 bases between the two germline ends. From germline, CDR1 is SGHAT and CDR2 FQDESV (reference sequence). The CDR3 consists of 13 residues. Here the CDR3 DNA reads TGTGCCAGCAGCCGTAGGGGGAACACTGAAGCTTTCTTT. Amino acids: CASSRRGNTEAFF. The full variable domain, completed using reference TRBV11-1 and TRBJ1-1, is EAEVAQSPRYKITEKSQAVAFWCDPISGHATLYWYRQILGQGPELLVQFQDESVVDDSQLPKDRFSAERLKGVDSTLKIQPAELGDSAMYLCASSRRGNTEAFFGQGTRLTVV.

This clonotype was seen more than once but under ten times. The rearrangement uses TRBV7-3 and TRBJ2-3, with 9 bases aligning to TRBD2. From germline, CDR1 is SGHTA and CDR2 FQGTGA. J was trimmed by 7 bases and V by 1 base; bases with no gene match: 15. The CDR3 length is 18 residues. CDR3 residues: CASSLNPPISGSSNTQYF. CDR3 sequence (DNA): TGTGCCAGCAGCTTAAACCCCCCCATTAGCGGGAGCTCAAATACGCAGTATTTT.

With regard to this clonotype: A junction boundary mismatches the germline segment, possibly from a read error. The V gene is TRBV27, the J gene TRBJ2-4; tentatively, D is TRBD2 (5 bases). CDR3 length: 16 amino acids. Germline values: CDR1 MNHEY, CDR2 SMNVEV (reference sequence). This chain's CDR3 is CASAKHGLPDKNTQYF. The CDR3 nucleotides are TGTGCCAGCGCGAAACACGGACTGCCCGACAAAAACACTCAGTACTTC.

V usage is TRBV6-1 and J usage is TRBJ1-5; a weak D match, TRBD1 (6 bases). The germline gives CDR1 MNHNS, CDR2 SASEGT. CDR3 size: 14 residues. V lost 10 bases and J lost 4, with 17 bases in between. As DNA, the CDR3 is TGTGCCACCAGAGAGGTTACAGGGAATCAGCCCCAGCATTTT. Encoded protein: CATREVTGNQPQHF.

V gene TRBV4-1 combines with J gene TRBJ2-1; TRBD2 aligns across 10 bases. With the DNA end fitting TRBJ2-5 better, the J assignment may be wrong. Germline values: CDR1 MGHRA, CDR2 YSYEKL. The CDR3 sequence is 17 residues long. The CDR3 is CASSQVSPSGRQETQYF. CDR3 sequence (DNA): TGCGCCAGCAGCCAAGTATCCCCTAGCGGGAGACAAGAGACCCAGTACTTC.

The chain joins TRBV6-5 to TRBJ2-1, with 8 positions matching TRBD1. Germline V gives CDR1 MNHEY, CDR2 SVGAGI. Trimming removed 0 bases from V and 4 bases from J; junction bases left unmatched: 5. The CDR3 length is 16 residues. The CDR3 here is CASSYSSQGAYNEQFF. The CDR3, as DNA: TGTGCCAGCAGTTACTCGAGCCAGGGGGCTTACAATGAGCAGTTCTTC.

This clonotype has a handful of counts. This sequence joins TRBV10-1 and TRBJ1-6, with TRBD1 identical over 9 bases. This CDR3 has 20 amino acids. Germline values: CDR1 WNHNN, CDR2 SYGVQD (reference sequence). Unmatched junction bases numbered 23, after V lost 7 bases and J lost 7 bases. Written as DNA, the CDR3 is TGCGCCAGCATTGACCCAGGGACAGGGCAGGGCTTCGAGGGAAATTCACCCCTCCACTTT. Protein product: CASIDPGTGQGFEGNSPLHF.

As to this clonotype: One junction end does not reproduce the germline sequence, and a read error may be involved. This sequence joins TRBV6-1 and TRBJ2-3, with D perhaps given as TRBD1 or TRBD2 (5 bases each). The CDR3 covers 16 residues. CDR1 and CDR2 (germline): MNHNS, SASEGT. CDR3 sequence: CASSDEGLRATDIQYF. DNA of the CDR3: TGTGCCAGCAGTGATGAGGGGCTGAGAGCCACAGATATTCAGTATTTC.

The gene calls are TRBV6-1 and TRBJ2-5; D is possibly TRBD2 (5 bases). Looked up from germline, CDR1 is MNHNS and CDR2 is SASEGT. CDR3 length: 14 amino acids. Trimming removed 6 bases from V and 4 bases from J, with 15 bases in between. The CDR3 region is CASRRTGRVETQYF. CDR3 nucleotide sequence: TGTGCCAGCAGACGGACTGGACGAGTAGAGACCCAGTACTTC.

V usage is TRBV12-3 or TRBV12-4 and J usage is TRBJ2-2; weak D call: TRBD2 (6 bases). The CDR3 is 13 residues long. Trimming shortened V by 7 bases and J by 8 bases, and 14 bases separated the two germline ends. The CDR3 loop is CASIPHLAGELFF. The DNA of the CDR3 is TGTGCCAGCATTCCCCATCTAGCGGGGGAGCTGTTTTTT.

This clonotype appeared a few times. The chain employs TRBV4-1 and TRBJ2-3; maybe TRBD1 (5 bases). Trimming cost V 2 bases and J 1 base, with 25 bases left between them. There are 20 residues in the CDR3. Germline values: CDR1 MGHRA, CDR2 YSYEKL. The CDR3 region has the DNA TGCGCCAGCAGCCAATGGGGAATGGACCTAGGGGATTTTCGCACAGATACGCAGTATTTT. Amino acid sequence: CASSQWGMDLGDFRTDTQYF.